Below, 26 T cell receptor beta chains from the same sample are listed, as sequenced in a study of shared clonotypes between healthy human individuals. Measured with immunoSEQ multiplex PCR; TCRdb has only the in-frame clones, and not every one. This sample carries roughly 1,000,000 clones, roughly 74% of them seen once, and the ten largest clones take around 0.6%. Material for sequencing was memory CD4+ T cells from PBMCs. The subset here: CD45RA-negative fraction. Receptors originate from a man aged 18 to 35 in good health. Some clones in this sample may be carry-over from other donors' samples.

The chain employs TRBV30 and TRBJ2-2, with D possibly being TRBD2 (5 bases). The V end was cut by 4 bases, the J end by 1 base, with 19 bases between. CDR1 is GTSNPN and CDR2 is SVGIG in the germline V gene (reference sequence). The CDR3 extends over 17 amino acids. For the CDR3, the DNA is TGTGCCTGGAACCCGGCCTGGACTGGGAAGAACACCGGGGAGCTGTTTTTT. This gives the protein CAWNPAWTGKNTGELFF.

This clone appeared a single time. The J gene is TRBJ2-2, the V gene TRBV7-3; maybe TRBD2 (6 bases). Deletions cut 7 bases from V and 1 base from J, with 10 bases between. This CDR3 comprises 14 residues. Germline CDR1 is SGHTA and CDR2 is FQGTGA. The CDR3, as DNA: TGTGCCAGCAAAGCGGAGGGGAACACCGGGGAGCTGTTTTTT. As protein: CASKAEGNTGELFF.

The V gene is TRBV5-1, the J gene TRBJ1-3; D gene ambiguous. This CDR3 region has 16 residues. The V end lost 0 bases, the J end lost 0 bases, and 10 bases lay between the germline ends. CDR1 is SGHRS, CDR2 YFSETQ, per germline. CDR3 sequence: CASSLGAVSSGNTIYF. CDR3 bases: TGCGCCAGCAGCTTGGGTGCGGTGAGCTCTGGAAACACCATATATTTT. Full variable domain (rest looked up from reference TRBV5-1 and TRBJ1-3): KAGVTQTPRYLIKTRGQQVTLSCSPISGHRSVSWYQQTPGQGLQFLFEYFSETQRNKGNFPGRFSGRQFSNSRSEMNVSTLELGDSALYLCASSLGAVSSGNTIYFGEGSWLTVV.

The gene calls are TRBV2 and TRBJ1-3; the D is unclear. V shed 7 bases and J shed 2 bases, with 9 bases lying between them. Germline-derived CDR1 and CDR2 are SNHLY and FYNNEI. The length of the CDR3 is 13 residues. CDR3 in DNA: TGTGCCAGCACAGCTCGGACTGGAAACACCATATATTTT. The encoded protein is CASTARTGNTIYF. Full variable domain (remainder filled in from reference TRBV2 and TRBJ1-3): EPEVTQTPSHQVTQMGQEVILRCVPISNHLYFYWYRQILGQKVEFLVSFYNNEISEKSEIFDDQFSVERPDGSNFTLKIRSTKLEDSAMYFCASTARTGNTIYFGEGSWLTVV.

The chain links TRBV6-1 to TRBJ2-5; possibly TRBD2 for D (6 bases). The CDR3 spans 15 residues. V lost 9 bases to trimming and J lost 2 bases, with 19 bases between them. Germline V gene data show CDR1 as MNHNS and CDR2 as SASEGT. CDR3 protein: CASRAGSAGQETQYF. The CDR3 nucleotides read TGTGCCAGTAGGGCAGGGAGCGCGGGGCAAGAGACCCAGTACTTC.

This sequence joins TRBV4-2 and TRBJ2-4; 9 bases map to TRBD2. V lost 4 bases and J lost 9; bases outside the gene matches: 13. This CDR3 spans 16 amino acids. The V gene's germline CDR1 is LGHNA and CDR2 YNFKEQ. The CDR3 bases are TGTGCCAGCAGCCGTGGACTAGCGTCAGTGGGGAGCATTCAGTACTTC. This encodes CASSRGLASVGSIQYF.

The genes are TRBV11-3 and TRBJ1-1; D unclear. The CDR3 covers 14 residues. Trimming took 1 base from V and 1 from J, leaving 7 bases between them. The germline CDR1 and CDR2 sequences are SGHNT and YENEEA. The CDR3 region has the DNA TGTGCCAGCAGCTTAGTATCAGGGAACACTGAAGCTTTCTTT. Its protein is CASSLVSGNTEAFF.

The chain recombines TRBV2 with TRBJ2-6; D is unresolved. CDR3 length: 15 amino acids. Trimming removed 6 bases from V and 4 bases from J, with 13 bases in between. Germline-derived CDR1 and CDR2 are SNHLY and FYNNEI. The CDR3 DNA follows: TGTGCCAGCAGCGCATCCCTGTCCGGGGCCAACGTCCTGACTTTC. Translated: CASSASLSGANVLTF.

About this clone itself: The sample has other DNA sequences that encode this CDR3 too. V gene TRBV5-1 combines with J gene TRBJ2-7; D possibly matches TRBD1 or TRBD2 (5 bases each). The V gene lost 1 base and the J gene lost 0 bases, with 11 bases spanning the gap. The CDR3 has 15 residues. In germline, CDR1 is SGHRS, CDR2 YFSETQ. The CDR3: CASSLLAGSSYEQYF. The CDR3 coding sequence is TGCGCCAGCAGCTTGCTAGCAGGGAGCTCCTACGAGCAGTACTTC.

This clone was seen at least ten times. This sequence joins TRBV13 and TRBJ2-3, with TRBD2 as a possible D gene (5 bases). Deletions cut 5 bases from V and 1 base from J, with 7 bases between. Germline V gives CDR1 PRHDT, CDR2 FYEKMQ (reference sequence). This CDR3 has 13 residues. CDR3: CASSQLGTDTQYF. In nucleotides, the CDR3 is TGTGCCAGCAGCCAACTAGGCACAGATACGCAGTATTTT.

The CDR3 sequence: CASSDNRWDTQYF. The CDR3 nucleotides read TGTGCCAGCAGTGACAATAGGTGGGATACGCAGTATTTT. The V call is TRBV6-6, the J call TRBJ2-3; D uncertain. The CDR3 covers 13 residues. The V end lost 5 bases, the J end lost 6 bases, and 12 bases lay between the germline ends. CDR1 and CDR2 from the germline V gene are MNHNY and SVGAGI (reference sequence).

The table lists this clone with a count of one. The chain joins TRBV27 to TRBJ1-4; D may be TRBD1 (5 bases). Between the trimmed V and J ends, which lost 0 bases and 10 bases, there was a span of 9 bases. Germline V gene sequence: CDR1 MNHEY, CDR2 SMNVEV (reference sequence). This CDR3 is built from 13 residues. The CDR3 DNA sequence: TGTGCCAGCAGTTTATCACCGGGGGGAAAACTGTTTTTT. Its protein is CASSLSPGGKLFF.

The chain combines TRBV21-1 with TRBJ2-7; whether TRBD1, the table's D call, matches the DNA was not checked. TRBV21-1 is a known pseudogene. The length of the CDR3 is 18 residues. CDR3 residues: CASSSPGTGTTSTHEQYF. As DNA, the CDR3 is TGTGCCAGCAGCTCCCCCGGGACAGGGACGACTTCGACCCACGAGCAGTACTTC.

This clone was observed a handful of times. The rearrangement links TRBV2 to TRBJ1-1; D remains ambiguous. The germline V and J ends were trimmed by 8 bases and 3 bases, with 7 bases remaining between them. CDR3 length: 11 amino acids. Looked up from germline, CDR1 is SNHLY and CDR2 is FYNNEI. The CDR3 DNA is TGTGCCAGCGGGGAACACACTGAAGCTTTCTTT. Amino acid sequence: CASGEHTEAFF.

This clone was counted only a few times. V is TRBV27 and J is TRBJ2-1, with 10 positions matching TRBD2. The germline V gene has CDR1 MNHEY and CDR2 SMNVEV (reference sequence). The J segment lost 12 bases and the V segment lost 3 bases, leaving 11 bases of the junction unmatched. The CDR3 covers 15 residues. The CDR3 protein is CASSFSPSGREGQFF. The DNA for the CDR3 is TGTGCCAGCAGTTTTTCTCCTAGCGGGAGAGAGGGGCAGTTCTTC.

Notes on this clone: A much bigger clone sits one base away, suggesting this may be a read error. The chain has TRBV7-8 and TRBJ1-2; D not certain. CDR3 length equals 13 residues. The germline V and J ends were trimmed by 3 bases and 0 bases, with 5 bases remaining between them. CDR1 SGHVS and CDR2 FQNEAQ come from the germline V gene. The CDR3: CASSFEANYGYTF. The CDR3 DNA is TGTGCCAGCAGCTTCGAGGCTAACTATGGCTACACCTTC.

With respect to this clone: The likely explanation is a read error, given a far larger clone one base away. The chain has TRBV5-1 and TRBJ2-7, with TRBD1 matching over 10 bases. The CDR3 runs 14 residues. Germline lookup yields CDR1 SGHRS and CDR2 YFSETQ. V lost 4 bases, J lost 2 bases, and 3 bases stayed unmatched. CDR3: CASSIGQGAYEQYF. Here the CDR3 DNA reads TGCGCCAGCAGCATCGGACAGGGGGCCTACGAGCAGTACTTC. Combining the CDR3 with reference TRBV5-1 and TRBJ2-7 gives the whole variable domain KAGVTQTPRYLIKTRGQQVTLSCSPISGHRSVSWYQQTPGQGLQFLFEYFSETQRNKGNFPGRFSGRQFSNSRSEMNVSTLELGDSALYLCASSIGQGAYEQYFGPGTRLTVT.

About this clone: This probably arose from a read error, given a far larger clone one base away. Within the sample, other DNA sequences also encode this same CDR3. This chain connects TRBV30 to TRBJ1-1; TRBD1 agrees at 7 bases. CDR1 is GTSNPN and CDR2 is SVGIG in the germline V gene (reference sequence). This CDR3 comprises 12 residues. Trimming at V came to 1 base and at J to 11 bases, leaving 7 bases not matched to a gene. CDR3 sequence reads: CAWSDQMTGAFF. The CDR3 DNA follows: TGTGCCTGGAGTGATCAAATGACAGGGGCTTTCTTT.

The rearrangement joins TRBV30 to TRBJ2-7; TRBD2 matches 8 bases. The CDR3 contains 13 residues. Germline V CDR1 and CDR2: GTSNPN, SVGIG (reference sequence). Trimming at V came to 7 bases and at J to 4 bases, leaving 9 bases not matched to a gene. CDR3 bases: TGTGCCTCTGAGCGGGAGACGGGTTACGAGCAGTACTTC. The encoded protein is CASERETGYEQYF.

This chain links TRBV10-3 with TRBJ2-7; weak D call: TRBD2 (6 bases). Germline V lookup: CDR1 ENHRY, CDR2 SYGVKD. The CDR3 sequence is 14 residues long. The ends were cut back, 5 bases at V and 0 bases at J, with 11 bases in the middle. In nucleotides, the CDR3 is TGTGCCATCAGTCGGCGGGATTCCTCCTACGAGCAGTACTTC. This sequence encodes CAISRRDSSYEQYF.

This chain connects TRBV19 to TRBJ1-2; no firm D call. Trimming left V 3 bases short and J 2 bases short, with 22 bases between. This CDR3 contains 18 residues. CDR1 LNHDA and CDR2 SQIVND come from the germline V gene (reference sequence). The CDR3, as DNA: TGTGCCAGTAGTATTAATAGGCGTCGGGATCCGCCCAACTATGGCTACACCTTC. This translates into CASSINRRRDPPNYGYTF.

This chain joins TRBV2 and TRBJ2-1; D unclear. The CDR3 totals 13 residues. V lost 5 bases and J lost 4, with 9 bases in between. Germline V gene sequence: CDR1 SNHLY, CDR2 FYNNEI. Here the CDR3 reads CASSPLRYNEQFF. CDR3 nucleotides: TGTGCCAGCAGTCCGTTACGTTACAATGAGCAGTTCTTC.

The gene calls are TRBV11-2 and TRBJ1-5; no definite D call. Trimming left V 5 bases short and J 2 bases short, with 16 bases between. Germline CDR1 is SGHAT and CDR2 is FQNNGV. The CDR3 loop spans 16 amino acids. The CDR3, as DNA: TGTGCCAGCAGCCCAGGTACAGCCTTTGGCAATCAGCCCCAGCATTTT. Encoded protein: CASSPGTAFGNQPQHF.

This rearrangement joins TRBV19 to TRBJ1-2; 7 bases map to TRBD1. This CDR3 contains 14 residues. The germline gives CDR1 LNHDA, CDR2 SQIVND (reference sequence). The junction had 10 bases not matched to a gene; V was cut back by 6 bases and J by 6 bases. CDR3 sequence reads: CASSLDRSRHGYTF. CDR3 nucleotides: TGTGCCAGTAGCCTGGACAGGTCGAGACATGGCTACACCTTC. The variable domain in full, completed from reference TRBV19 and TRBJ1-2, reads DGGITQSPKYLFRKEGQNVTLSCEQNLNHDAMYWYRQDPGQGLRLIYYSQIVNDFQKGDIAEGYSVSREKKESFPLTVTSAQKNPTAFYLCASSLDRSRHGYTFGSGTRLTVV.

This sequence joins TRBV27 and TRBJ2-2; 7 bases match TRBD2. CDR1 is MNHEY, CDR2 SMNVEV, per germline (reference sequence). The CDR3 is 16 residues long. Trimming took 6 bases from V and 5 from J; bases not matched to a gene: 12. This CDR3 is CASSPRWAGDTGELFF. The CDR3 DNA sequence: TGTGCCAGCAGCCCTCGGTGGGCGGGGGATACCGGGGAGCTGTTTTTT.

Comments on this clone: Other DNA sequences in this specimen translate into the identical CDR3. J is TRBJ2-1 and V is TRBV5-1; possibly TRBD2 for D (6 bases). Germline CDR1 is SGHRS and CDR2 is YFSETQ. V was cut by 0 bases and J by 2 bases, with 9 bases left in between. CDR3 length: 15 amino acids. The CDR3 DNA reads TGCGCCAGCAGCTTGGGCGGGGTTACCTACAATGAGCAGTTCTTC. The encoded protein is CASSLGGVTYNEQFF.